The 10 T cell receptor beta chains listed next were all sequenced from one sample in a study of molecular identifiers for immune sequencing clone quantification. TCRdb reanalysed the PCR reads using MiXCR and keeps one entry per CDR3 protein. The repertoire has about half a million distinct CDR3 sequences, approximately 25% of them found once; the top ten carry roughly 0.79%. Sample: naive CD8+ T cells from blood, with Jurkat cell RNA spiked in. Subset denoted: FACS-sorted CD8+CD4-CCR7+CD45RA+ naive T cells. The receptor set was obtained from a human donor in good health. Some libraries in this study had Jurkat cell RNA spiked in.

In its sample, this clonotype was seen once. This clone may be a read error of a much larger clone one base away. The V call is TRBV5-1, the J call TRBJ2-3; 12 positions agree with TRBD2. Looked up from germline, CDR1 is SGHRS and CDR2 is YFSETQ. The CDR3 has 17 amino acids. The V gene end was trimmed by 3 bases and the J gene end by 4 bases; junction bases not matched to a gene: 9. In DNA form, the CDR3 reads TGCGCCAGCAGCTGGAACCTAGCGGGAGGGCCGCCAGATACGCAGTATTTT. As protein: CASSWNLAGGPPDTQYF. Using reference TRBV5-1 and TRBJ2-3 for the parts outside the CDR3, the full variable domain is KAGVTQTPRYLIKTRGQQVTLSCSPISGHRSVSWYQQTPGQGLQFLFEYFSETQRNKGNFPGRFSGRQFSNSRSEMNVSTLELGDSALYLCASSWNLAGGPPDTQYFGPGTRLTVL.

Many counts were recorded for this clonotype. The chain carries TRBV12-3 or TRBV12-4 and TRBJ2-5, with D possibly called TRBD1 or TRBD2 (5 bases each). This CDR3 is 15 amino acids long. Trimming took 4 bases from V and 2 from J, leaving 14 bases between them. The CDR3 DNA is TGTGCCAGCAGTTCAATGGGTGGGGGACAAGAGACCCAGTACTTC. This sequence encodes CASSSMGGGQETQYF.

Notes on this clonotype: Being one base from a much bigger clone, this may be a read error. The chain joins TRBV25-1 to TRBJ2-7, with TRBD1 identical over 7 bases. V was pared by 4 bases and J by 7 bases, with 13 bases of the junction left unmatched. The germline gives CDR1 MGHDK, CDR2 SYGVNS. The CDR3 contains 15 residues. The CDR3 sequence: CASSVFTDRPWEQYF. The CDR3 DNA is TGTGCCAGCAGTGTATTTACGGACAGGCCATGGGAGCAGTACTTC.

This chain joins TRBV5-5 and TRBJ2-1; D is possibly TRBD1 (5 bases). Looked up from germline, CDR1 is SGHKS and CDR2 is YYEKEE (reference sequence). Trimming stripped 1 base from V and 0 bases from J, with 8 bases between. The CDR3 loop spans 15 amino acids. The CDR3 sequence: CASSLSDNSYNEQFF. The CDR3 DNA follows: TGTGCCAGCAGCTTGTCGGACAACTCCTACAATGAGCAGTTCTTC.

This clonotype was found a few times. V usage is TRBV4-2 and J usage is TRBJ2-1, with TRBD2 matching over 8 bases. V trimming: 0 bases; J trimming: 6 bases; junction bases outside the gene matches: 13. This CDR3 has 18 residues. The germline gives CDR1 LGHNA, CDR2 YNFKEQ. CDR3 DNA: TGTGCCAGCAGCCAAGATTCAGCGGGAGCAACCCTTTTCAATGAGCAGTTCTTC. This gives the protein CASSQDSAGATLFNEQFF.

This CDR3 is CASRDLAGLKFSTDTQYF. In DNA, the CDR3 is TGTGCCAGCAGAGATCTGGCAGGGCTGAAATTTTCCACAGATACGCAGTATTTT. V and J are TRBV27 and TRBJ2-3; D is perhaps TRBD1 (5 bases). The CDR3 sequence is 18 residues long. The ends were cut back, 6 bases at V and 2 bases at J, with 24 bases in the middle. Germline V gives CDR1 MNHEY, CDR2 SMNVEV (reference sequence).

This clonotype was recorded once. Possible read error: a much larger clone is one base away. V is TRBV9 and J is TRBJ1-4; 7 bases line up with TRBD1. CDR1 and CDR2 from the germline V gene are SGDLS and YYNGEE. The CDR3 is made up of 17 amino acids. CDR3 sequence: CASSVRAGGFGNEELFF. Written as DNA, the CDR3 is TGTGCCAGCAGCGTAAGGGCAGGGGGTTTTGGAAATGAAGAACTGTTTTTT.

The J gene is TRBJ2-2, the V gene TRBV7-9, with TRBD1 identical over 9 bases. Germline V gene lookup returns CDR1 SEHNR and CDR2 FQNEAQ (reference sequence). Losses at the gene ends were 4 bases for V and 0 bases for J; bases not matched to a gene: 9. This CDR3 has 18 amino acids. The CDR3, as DNA: TGTGCCAGCAGCTATCAAGAGGGGACAGGGACGAACACCGGGGAGCTGTTTTTT. Its translation is CASSYQEGTGTNTGELFF.

This rearrangement joins TRBV7-3 to TRBJ2-3; 14 nucleotides match TRBD2. Trimming removed 4 bases from V and 4 bases from J; junction bases left unmatched: 4. The CDR3 runs 16 residues. The V gene's germline CDR1 is SGHTA and CDR2 FQGTGA. DNA for the CDR3: TGTGCCAGCAGCTCGACTAGCGGGAGGGGCTCAGATACGCAGTATTTT. It codes for CASSSTSGRGSDTQYF. The full variable domain, completed using reference TRBV7-3 and TRBJ2-3, is GAGVSQTPSNKVTEKGKYVELRCDPISGHTALYWYRQSLGQGPEFLIYFQGTGAADDSGLPNDRFFAVRPEGSVSTLKIQRTERGDSAVYLCASSSTSGRGSDTQYFGPGTRLTVL.

This chain uses TRBV28 with TRBJ1-1; D gene unclear. CDR1 and CDR2 from the germline V gene are MDHEN and SYDVKM. Trimming left V 6 bases short and J 0 bases short, with 11 bases between. The CDR3 runs 14 residues. CDR3 residues: CASSAQQLNTEAFF. The CDR3 DNA sequence: TGTGCCAGCAGCGCACAACAGTTGAACACTGAAGCTTTCTTT.